The clone carrying this T cell receptor beta chain was counted many times. Its antigen is not known. The second PCR ran roughly 6 to 11 cycles with a sample-barcoded 5' primer and J-beta primers. TCRdb redid the calling of the 5' RACE reads with MiXCR, one entry per CDR3 protein. The table includes hundreds of thousands of distinct CDR3 sequences, around 32% detected once. The record originates from a study of blood T cells in healthy people across ages. Study-wide results and caveats: With naive T cell percentage, TCR beta diversity showed a strong correlation.

The people who gave samples were healthy Caucasians from Russia, aged roughly 6 to 100. Total RNA, at least 5 micrograms per sample, was extracted from PBMCs. This receptor was identified in a woman older than 75 in good health. Material for sequencing was blood.

For the CDR3, the DNA is TGTGCCAGCAGCGTTCTAGCGGGGGATCAAGAGACCCAGTACTTC. Translating it yields CASSVLAGDQETQYF. The chain uses TRBV7-6 and TRBJ2-5; 10 nucleotides match TRBD2. The CDR3 spans 15 residues. In germline, CDR1 is SGHVS, CDR2 FNYEAQ. V lost 5 bases, J lost 2 bases, and 5 bases stayed unmatched.